A selection of T cell receptor beta chains follows, all from one sample in a study of blood T cell repertoires in COVID-19. Method: immunoSEQ multiplex PCR; TCRdb's copy keeps in-frame clones and lacks some. Seen here are approximately 75,000 clones, around 88% observed once, and the top ten hold around 6%. The source material was peripheral blood. The origin of the receptors is a man older than 75 with COVID-19, enrolled during active disease. Each CDR3 is given with its conserved first and last residue. D genes are given only for firm matches. Size is omitted from some rows. Given values are once, few, many or a class for expanded clones.

>TRBJ1-3|TRBV15|-|-
TGTGCCACCAGCAGAGATTCCCCGGTCTCTGGAAACACCATATATTTT
CATSRDSPVSGNTIYF
>TRBJ2-7|TRBV9|-|-
TGTGCCAGCAGCGTAGGGGGTTCGGGGGTAGCAACCTACGAGCAGTACTTC
CASSVGGSGVATYEQYF
>TRBJ1-4|TRBV4-1|-|few
TGCGCCAGCAGTTACCCCGGGGGGATAGGCAATGAAAAACTGTTTTTT
CASSYPGGIGNEKLFF
>TRBJ2-1|TRBV4-3|-|once
TGCGCCAGCAGCCAAGAGGGGCTAGCGATTGAGCAGTTCTTC
CASSQEGLAIEQFF
>TRBJ2-7|TRBV4-1|-|-
TGCGCCAGCAGCGCAAACCAGGGGCGCCATGGGGGAGAGCAGTACTTC
CASSANQGRHGGEQYF
>TRBJ1-2|TRBV7-8|TRBD1|-
TGTGCCAGCAGCTTAGTAGCCGACAGGGTTAATGGCTACACCTTC
CASSLVADRVNGYTF
>TRBJ2-7|TRBV3-1/TRBV3-2|-|-
TGTGCCAGCAGCCAAGATCAACAGGCCTACGAGCAGTACTTC
CASSQDQQAYEQYF
>TRBJ2-2|TRBV5-4|-|-
TGTGCCAGCAGCTTAAGTACTACCGGTACCGGGGAGCTGTTTTTT
CASSLSTTGTGELFF
>TRBJ2-1|TRBV24-1|TRBD1|-
TGTGCCACCAGTGATAGGGACAGGGGTTCCTACAATGAGCAGTTCTTC
CATSDRDRGSYNEQFF
>TRBJ2-2|TRBV11-2|TRBD2|-
TGTGCCAGCAGCTTTCTGGTTAGCGGGGGGGCCAACACCGGGGAGCTGTTTTTT
CASSFLVSGGANTGELFF